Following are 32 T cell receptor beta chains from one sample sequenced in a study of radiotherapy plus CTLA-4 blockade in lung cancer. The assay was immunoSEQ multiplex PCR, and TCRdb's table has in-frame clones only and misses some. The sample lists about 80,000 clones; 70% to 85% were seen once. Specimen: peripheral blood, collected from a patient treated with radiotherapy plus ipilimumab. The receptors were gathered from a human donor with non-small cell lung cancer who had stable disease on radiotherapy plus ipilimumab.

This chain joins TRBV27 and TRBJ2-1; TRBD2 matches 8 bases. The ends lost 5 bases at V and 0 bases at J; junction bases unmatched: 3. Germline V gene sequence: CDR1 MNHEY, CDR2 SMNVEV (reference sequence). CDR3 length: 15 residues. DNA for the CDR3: TGTGCCAGCAGTACCAGCGGGAGCTCCTACAATGAGCAGTTCTTC. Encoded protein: CASSTSGSSYNEQFF.

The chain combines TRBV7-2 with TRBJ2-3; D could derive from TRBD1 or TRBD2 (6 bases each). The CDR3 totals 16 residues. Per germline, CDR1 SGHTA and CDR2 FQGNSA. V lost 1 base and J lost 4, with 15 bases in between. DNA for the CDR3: TGTGCCAGCAGCTTAGATAGGGCCGGGGGCGCAGATACGCAGTATTTT. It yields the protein CASSLDRAGGADTQYF.

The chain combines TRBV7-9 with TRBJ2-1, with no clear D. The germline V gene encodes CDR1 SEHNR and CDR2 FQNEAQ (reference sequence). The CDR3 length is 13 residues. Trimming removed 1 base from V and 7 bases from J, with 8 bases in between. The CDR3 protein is CASSLVLGNEQFF. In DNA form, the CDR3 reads TGTGCCAGCAGCTTAGTCTTGGGGAATGAGCAGTTCTTC.

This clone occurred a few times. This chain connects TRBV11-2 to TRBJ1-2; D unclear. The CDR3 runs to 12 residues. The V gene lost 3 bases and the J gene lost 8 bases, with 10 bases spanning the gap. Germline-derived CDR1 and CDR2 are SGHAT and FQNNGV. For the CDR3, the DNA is TGTGCCAGCAGCTTTTTAGGCGGGGGCTACACCTTC. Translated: CASSFLGGGYTF.

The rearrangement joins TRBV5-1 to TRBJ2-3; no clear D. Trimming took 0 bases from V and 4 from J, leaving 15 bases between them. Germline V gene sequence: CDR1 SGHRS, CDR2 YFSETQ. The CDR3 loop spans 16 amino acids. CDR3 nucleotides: TGCGCCAGCAGCTTGGCCCTCCAGGAAGACTCAGATACGCAGTATTTT. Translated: CASSLALQEDSDTQYF.

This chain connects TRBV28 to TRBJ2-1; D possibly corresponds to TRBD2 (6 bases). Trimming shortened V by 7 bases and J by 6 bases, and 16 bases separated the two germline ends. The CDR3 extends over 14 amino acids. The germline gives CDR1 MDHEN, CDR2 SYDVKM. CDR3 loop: CASIRAGGVNEQFF. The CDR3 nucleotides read TGTGCCAGCATCCGGGCAGGAGGGGTCAATGAGCAGTTCTTC.

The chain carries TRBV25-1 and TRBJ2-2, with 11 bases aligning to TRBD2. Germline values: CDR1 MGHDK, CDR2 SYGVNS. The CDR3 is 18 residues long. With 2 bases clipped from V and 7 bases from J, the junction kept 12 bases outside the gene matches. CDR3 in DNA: TGTGCCAGCAGTGAAGGAGGGCTAGCGGGAGGTGGAGGCGGGGAGCTGTTTTTT. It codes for CASSEGGLAGGGGGELFF.

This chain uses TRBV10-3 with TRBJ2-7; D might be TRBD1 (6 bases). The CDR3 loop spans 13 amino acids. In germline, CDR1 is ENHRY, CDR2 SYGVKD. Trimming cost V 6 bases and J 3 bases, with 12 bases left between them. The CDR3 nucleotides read TGTGCCATCAGAGACACAGGGAACTACGAGCAGTACTTC. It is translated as CAIRDTGNYEQYF.

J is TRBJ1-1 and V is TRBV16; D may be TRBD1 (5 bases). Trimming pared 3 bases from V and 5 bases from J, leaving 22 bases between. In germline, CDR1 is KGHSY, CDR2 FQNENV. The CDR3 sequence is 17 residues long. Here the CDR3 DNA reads TGTGCCAGCAGCCAGTTGGGGAGGAGGGGCCTGGGGACTGAAGCTTTCTTT. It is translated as CASSQLGRRGLGTEAFF.

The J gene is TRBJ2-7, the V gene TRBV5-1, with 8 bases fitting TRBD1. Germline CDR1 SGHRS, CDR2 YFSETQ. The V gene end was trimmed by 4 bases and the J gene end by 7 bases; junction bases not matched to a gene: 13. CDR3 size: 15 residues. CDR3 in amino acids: CASSRTGTGIYEQYF. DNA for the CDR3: TGCGCCAGCAGCAGAACCGGGACAGGAATTTATGAGCAGTACTTC.

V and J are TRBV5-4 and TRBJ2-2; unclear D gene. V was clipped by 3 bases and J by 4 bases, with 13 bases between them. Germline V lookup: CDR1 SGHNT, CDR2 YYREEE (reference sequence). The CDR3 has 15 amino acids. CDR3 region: CASSYPVGPTGELFF. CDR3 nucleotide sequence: TGTGCCAGCAGCTACCCAGTGGGCCCCACCGGGGAGCTGTTTTTT.

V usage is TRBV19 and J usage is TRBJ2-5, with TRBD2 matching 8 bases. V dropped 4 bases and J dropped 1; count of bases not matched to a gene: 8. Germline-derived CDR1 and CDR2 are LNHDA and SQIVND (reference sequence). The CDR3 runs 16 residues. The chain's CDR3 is CASSRTNSGVQETQYF. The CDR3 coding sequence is TGTGCCAGTAGTAGGACGAATAGCGGGGTCCAAGAGACCCAGTACTTC.

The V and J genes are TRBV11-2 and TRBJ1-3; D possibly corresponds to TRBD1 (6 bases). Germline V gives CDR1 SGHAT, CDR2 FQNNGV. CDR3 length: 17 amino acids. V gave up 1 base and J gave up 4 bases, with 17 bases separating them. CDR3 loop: CASSLGGGGAGGNTIYF. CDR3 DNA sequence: TGTGCCAGCAGCTTAGGAGGAGGGGGGGCAGGAGGAAACACCATATATTTT.

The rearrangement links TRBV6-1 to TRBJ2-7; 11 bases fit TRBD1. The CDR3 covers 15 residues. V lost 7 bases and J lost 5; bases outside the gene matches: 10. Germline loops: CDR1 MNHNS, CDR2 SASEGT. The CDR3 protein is CASTKPGTGGNEQYF. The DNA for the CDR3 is TGTGCCAGCACTAAACCCGGGACAGGGGGGAACGAGCAGTACTTC.

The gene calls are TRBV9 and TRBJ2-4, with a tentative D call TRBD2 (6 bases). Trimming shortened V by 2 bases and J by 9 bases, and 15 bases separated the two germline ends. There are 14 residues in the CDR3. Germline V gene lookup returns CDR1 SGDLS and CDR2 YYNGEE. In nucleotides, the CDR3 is TGTGCCAGCAGCGTGGCTAGCGATCCCAGCATTCAGTACTTC. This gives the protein CASSVASDPSIQYF.

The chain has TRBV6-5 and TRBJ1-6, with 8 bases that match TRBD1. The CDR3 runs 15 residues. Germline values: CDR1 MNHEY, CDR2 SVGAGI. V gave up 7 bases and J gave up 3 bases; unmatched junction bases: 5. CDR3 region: CASMRTGNYNSPLHF. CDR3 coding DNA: TGTGCCAGCATGAGGACAGGGAACTATAATTCACCCCTCCACTTT.

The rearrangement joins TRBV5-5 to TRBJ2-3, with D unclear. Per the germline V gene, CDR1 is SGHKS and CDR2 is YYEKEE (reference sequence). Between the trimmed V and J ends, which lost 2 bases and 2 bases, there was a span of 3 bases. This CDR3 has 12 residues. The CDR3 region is CASSLTTDTQYF. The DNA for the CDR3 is TGTGCCAGCAGCTTAACCACAGATACGCAGTATTTT.

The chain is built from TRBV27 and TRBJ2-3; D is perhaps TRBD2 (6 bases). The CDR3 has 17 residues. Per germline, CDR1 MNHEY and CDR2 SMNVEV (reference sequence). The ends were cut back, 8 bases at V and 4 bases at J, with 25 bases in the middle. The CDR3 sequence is CASRPTRTSRASDTQYF. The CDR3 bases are TGTGCCAGCCGCCCGACCCGAACTAGCCGGGCATCAGATACGCAGTATTTT.

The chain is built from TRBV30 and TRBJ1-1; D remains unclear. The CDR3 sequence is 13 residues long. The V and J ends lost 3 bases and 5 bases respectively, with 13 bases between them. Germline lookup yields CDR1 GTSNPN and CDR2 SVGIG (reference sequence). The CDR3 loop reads CAWRLVPRTEAFF. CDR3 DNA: TGTGCCTGGAGGCTGGTCCCGAGGACTGAAGCTTTCTTT.

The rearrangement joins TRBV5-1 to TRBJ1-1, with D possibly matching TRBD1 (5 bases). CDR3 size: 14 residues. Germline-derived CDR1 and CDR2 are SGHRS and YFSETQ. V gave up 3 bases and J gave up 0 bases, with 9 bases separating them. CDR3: CASSSGLMNTEAFF. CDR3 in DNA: TGCGCCAGCAGCTCGGGACTGATGAACACTGAAGCTTTCTTT.

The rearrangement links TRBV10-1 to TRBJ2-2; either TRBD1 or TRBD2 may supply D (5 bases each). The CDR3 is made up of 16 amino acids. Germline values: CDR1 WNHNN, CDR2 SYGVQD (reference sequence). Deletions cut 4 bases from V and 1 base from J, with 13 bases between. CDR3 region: CASSAVGALNTGELFF. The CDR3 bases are TGCGCCAGCAGTGCGGTCGGGGCTCTGAACACCGGGGAGCTGTTTTTT.

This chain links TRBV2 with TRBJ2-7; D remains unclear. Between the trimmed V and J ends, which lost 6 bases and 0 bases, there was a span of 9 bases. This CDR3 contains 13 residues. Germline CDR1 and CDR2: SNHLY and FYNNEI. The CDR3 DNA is TGTGCCAGCAGGAAGGAACCCTCCTACGAGCAGTACTTC. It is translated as CASRKEPSYEQYF.

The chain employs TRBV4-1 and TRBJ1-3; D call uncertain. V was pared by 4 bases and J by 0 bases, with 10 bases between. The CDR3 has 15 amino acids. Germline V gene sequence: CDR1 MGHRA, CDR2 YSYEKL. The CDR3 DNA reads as TGCGCCAGCAGCCTTGACAAGGTCTCTGGAAACACCATATATTTT. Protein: CASSLDKVSGNTIYF.

The CDR3 loop is CASRFGDRNTGELFF. CDR3 coding DNA: TGTGCAAGTCGCTTCGGGGACAGAAACACCGGGGAGCTGTTTTTT. The gene calls are TRBV12-2 and TRBJ2-2; the tabulated D call, TRBD1, remains unverified against the DNA. TRBV12-2 is a pseudogene locus. The CDR3 sequence is 15 residues long.

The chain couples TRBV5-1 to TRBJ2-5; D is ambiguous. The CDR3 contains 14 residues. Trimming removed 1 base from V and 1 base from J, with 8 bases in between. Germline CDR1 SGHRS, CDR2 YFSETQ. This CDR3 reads CASSLTSPQETQYF. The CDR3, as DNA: TGCGCCAGCAGCTTGACATCCCCCCAAGAGACCCAGTACTTC.

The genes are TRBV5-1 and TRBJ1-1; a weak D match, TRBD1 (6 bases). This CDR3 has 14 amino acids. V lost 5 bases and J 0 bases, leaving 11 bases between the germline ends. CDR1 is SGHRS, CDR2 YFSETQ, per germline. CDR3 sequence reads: CASRSGTMNTEAFF. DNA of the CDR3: TGCGCCAGCAGATCCGGGACAATGAACACTGAAGCTTTCTTT.

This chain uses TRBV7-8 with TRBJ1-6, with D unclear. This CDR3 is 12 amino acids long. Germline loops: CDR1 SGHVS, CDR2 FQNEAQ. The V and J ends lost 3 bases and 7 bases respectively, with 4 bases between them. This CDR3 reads CASSLDNSPLHF. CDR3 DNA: TGTGCCAGCAGCTTGGACAATTCACCCCTCCACTTT.

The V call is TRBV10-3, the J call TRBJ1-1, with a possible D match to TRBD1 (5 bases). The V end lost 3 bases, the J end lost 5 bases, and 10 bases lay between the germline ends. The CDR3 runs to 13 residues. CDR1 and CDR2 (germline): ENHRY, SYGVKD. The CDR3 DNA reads TGTGCCATCAGTGAAGGGGAGGGGACTGAAGCTTTCTTT. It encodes CAISEGEGTEAFF.

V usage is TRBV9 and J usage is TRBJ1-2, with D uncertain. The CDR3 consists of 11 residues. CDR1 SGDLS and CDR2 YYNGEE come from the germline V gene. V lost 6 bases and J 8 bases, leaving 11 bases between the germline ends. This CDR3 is CASTSLWGYTF. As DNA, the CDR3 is TGTGCCAGCACCTCCCTATGGGGCTACACCTTC.

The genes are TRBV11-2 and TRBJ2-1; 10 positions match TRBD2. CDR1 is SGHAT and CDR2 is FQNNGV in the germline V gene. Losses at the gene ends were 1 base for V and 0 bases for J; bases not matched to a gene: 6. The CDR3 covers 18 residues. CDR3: CASSLGIAGGPSYNEQFF. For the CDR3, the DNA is TGTGCCAGCAGCTTAGGGATAGCGGGGGGCCCCTCCTACAATGAGCAGTTCTTC.

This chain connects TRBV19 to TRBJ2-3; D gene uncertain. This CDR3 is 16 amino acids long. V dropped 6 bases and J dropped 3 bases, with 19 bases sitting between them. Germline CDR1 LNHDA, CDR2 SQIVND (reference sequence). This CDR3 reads CASRTSYGKITDTQYF. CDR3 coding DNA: TGTGCCAGTAGGACCTCTTATGGGAAGATAACAGATACGCAGTATTTT.

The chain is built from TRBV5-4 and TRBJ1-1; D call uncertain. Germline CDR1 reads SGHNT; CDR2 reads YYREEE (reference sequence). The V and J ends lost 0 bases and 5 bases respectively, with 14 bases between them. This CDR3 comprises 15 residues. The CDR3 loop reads CASSLGGMRRTEAFF. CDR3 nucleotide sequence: TGTGCCAGCAGCTTGGGAGGGATGAGGCGGACTGAAGCTTTCTTT. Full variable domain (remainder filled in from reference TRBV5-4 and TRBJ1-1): ETGVTQSPTHLIKTRGQQVTLRCSSQSGHNTVSWYQQALGQGPQFIFQYYREEENGRGNFPPRFSGLQFPNYSSELNVNALELDDSALYLCASSLGGMRRTEAFFGQGTRLTVV.